This record looks at one T cell receptor beta chain sequence and its context. Stated time point: pre-treatment sample, taken before nivolumab and TIL therapy. Adults with stage 4 NSCLC were enrolled in a phase I trial. These data belong to a study of TIL therapy for anti-PD-1-resistant metastatic lung cancer. Study-level information: Most patients had lung adenocarcinoma.

The CDR3 contains 13 residues. The V gene's germline CDR1 is WSHSY and CDR2 SAAADI. Deletions cut 8 bases from V and 0 bases from J, with 11 bases between. This was the immunoSEQ v3 assay. The table came from immunoSEQ multiplex PCR; TCRdb's copy has only in-frame clones and leaves some out. The table records 35,000 to 55,000 clones, 79% of them present only once. The clonotype was recovered from a man in his 70s with non-small cell lung cancer. V is TRBV10-2 and J is TRBJ2-7; D tentatively fits TRBD1 or TRBD2 (5 bases each). The specimen comprised blood, sampled at baseline. The CDR3 sequence is CASYGGSSYEQYF. The CDR3 DNA sequence: TGCGCCAGCTATGGGGGTTCCTCCTACGAGCAGTACTTC.